The present entry profiles one T cell receptor beta chain with its context. The sample is drawn from a study of blood T cell repertoires in COVID-19. At the level of the study: Acute and convalescent COVID-19 specimens originated in the United States, Italy and Spain. Sources were T cells, B-cell-depleted T cells, or PBMCs; the material itself was cDNA or gDNA.

Per the authors' pipeline: Scientists estimated how many nucleated cells there were by amplifying reference gene primers. Sequencing was performed with immunoSEQ multiplex PCR; in TCRdb, only in-frame clones are kept and a portion is missing. Clone size and the V and J calls come from that table; the DNA yielded D and trimming. The sample includes 30,000 to 35,000 clones, roughly 91% of them seen just once. Per the germline V gene, CDR1 is SNHLY and CDR2 is FYNNEI. The CDR3 runs to 14 residues. Trimming stripped 3 bases from V and 0 bases from J, with 6 bases between. The sequencing input was peripheral blood. V usage is TRBV2 and J usage is TRBJ2-1, with D possibly matching TRBD1 (5 bases). This receptor was taken from an older man with acute or convalescent COVID-19. The CDR3 loop reads CASSEQGSYNEQFF. CDR3 nucleotides: TGTGCCAGCAGTGAGCAGGGCTCCTACAATGAGCAGTTCTTC.